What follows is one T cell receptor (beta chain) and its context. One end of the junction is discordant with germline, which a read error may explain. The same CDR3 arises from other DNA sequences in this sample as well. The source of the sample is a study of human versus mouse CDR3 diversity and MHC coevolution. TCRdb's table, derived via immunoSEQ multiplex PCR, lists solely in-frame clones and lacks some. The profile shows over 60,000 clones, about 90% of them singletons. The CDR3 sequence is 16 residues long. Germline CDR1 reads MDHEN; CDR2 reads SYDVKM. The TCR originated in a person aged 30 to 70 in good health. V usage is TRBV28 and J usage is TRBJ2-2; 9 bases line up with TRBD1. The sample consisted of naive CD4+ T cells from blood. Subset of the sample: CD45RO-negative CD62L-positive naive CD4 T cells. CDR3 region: CASSSPGTGTAGELFF. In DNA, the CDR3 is TGCGCCAGCAGTTCCCCGGGGACAGGGACCGCCGGGGAGCTGTTTTTT.